The rows below give T cell receptor beta chains drawn from one sample of a study of OX40 agonist ivuxolimab in advanced cancers. The protocol was immunoSEQ multiplex PCR, while the TCRdb copy is restricted to in-frame clones and leaves out a portion. The sample includes 28,000 or so clones, 80% of them seen just once. The sequences come from CD4+ or CD8+ T cells sorted from blood, collected in a trial of the OX40 agonist ivuxolimab. These receptor sequences come from an adult with an advanced solid tumor such as melanoma, head and neck, liver or kidney cancer. CDR3s include the opening cysteine and the closing phenylalanine or tryptophan. The D gene is left open where the match is weak. Some rows have no size entry. The others give once, few or many, or a class for an expanded clone.

D gene: NA
J gene: TRBJ1-1
clone size: medium-sized
V gene: TRBV2
CDR3 DNA: TGTGCCAGCAGTGGAGGGGACACTGAAGCTTTCTTT
CDR3 protein: CASSGGDTEAFF

D gene: NA
J gene: TRBJ1-1
clone size: NA
V gene: TRBV5-6
CDR3 DNA: TGTGCCAGCAGCTTTAACACTGAAGCTTTCTTT
CDR3 protein: CASSFNTEAFF

D gene: NA
J gene: TRBJ1-2
clone size: NA
V gene: TRBV19
CDR3 DNA: TGTGCCCCCCCTGGGGCAGCCTTGAGCCGCCGGGGTGGCTACACCTTC
CDR3 protein: CAPPGAALSRRGGYTF

D gene: NA
J gene: TRBJ2-5
clone size: NA
V gene: TRBV13
CDR3 DNA: TGTGCCAGCAGCCCCTCCGTTCGGTGGGAAGAGACCCAGTACTTC
CDR3 protein: CASSPSVRWEETQYF

D gene: NA
J gene: TRBJ1-1
clone size: NA
V gene: TRBV7-9
CDR3 DNA: TGTGCCAGCAGCTTAAACGTGGGCTCGAACACTGAAGCTTTCTTT
CDR3 protein: CASSLNVGSNTEAFF

D gene: NA
J gene: TRBJ1-1
clone size: NA
V gene: TRBV6-5
CDR3 DNA: TGTGCCAGCAGTTACGGGACGGCGGTGAACACTGAAGCTTTCTTT
CDR3 protein: CASSYGTAVNTEAFF

D gene: TRBD2
J gene: TRBJ2-1
clone size: NA
V gene: TRBV27
CDR3 DNA: TGTGCCAGCAGTTTTTTCCAGCGGGGGTATAATGAGCAGTTCTTC
CDR3 protein: CASSFFQRGYNEQFF

D gene: NA
J gene: TRBJ2-6
clone size: NA
V gene: TRBV9
CDR3 DNA: TGTGCCAGCAGCGCTCCACTTCGGAGCTCTGGGGCCAACGTCCTGACTTTC
CDR3 protein: CASSAPLRSSGANVLTF

D gene: NA
J gene: TRBJ2-4
clone size: NA
V gene: TRBV5-8
CDR3 DNA: TGTGCCAGCAGCTTGGAGGCGGGGACTCAAAACATTCAGTACTTC
CDR3 protein: CASSLEAGTQNIQYF

D gene: TRBD2
J gene: TRBJ2-7
clone size: NA
V gene: TRBV13
CDR3 DNA: TGTGCCAGCAGCTTTCTAGCGGGGGGGACCGGGTACGAGCAGTACTTC
CDR3 protein: CASSFLAGGTGYEQYF

D gene: NA
J gene: TRBJ2-3
clone size: NA
V gene: TRBV6-6
CDR3 DNA: TGTGCCAGCACCTCTGACGGTACGCAGTATTTT
CDR3 protein: CASTSDGTQYF

D gene: NA
J gene: TRBJ1-6
clone size: NA
V gene: TRBV6-6
CDR3 DNA: TGTGCCAGCAGTTACTCGTTGCAGGGAGGTTCACCCCTCCACTTT
CDR3 protein: CASSYSLQGGSPLHF

D gene: NA
J gene: TRBJ1-1
clone size: NA
V gene: TRBV7-9
CDR3 DNA: TGTGCCAGCAGCTCGGGGATCTCGGGCACTGAAGCTTTCTTT
CDR3 protein: CASSSGISGTEAFF

D gene: TRBD1
J gene: TRBJ1-6
clone size: NA
V gene: TRBV19
CDR3 DNA: TGTGCCAGTAGCCTTACAGGGGAGCACTCACCCCTCCACTTT
CDR3 protein: CASSLTGEHSPLHF

D gene: NA
J gene: TRBJ1-2
clone size: NA
V gene: TRBV11-2
CDR3 DNA: TGTGCCAGCAGCCAAACCACAGGACTATATGGCTACACCTTC
CDR3 protein: CASSQTTGLYGYTF

D gene: TRBD2
J gene: TRBJ2-1
clone size: NA
V gene: TRBV6-5
CDR3 DNA: TGTGCCAGCAGTTACTCGACAGCGGGGGGATCTGAGCAGTTCTTC
CDR3 protein: CASSYSTAGGSEQFF

D gene: NA
J gene: TRBJ1-4
clone size: NA
V gene: TRBV19
CDR3 DNA: TGTGCCAGTAGTATTCCCGGGTACCATGAAAAACTGTTTTTT
CDR3 protein: CASSIPGYHEKLFF

D gene: TRBD1
J gene: TRBJ2-7
clone size: NA
V gene: TRBV9
CDR3 DNA: TGTGCCAGCAGCGCCGGGACAGGGACCTACGAGCAGTACTTC
CDR3 protein: CASSAGTGTYEQYF

D gene: TRBD2
J gene: TRBJ2-1
clone size: NA
V gene: TRBV7-2
CDR3 DNA: TGTGCCAGCAACCTTAGCGGGGAGAGGGCGAATGAGCAGTTCTTC
CDR3 protein: CASNLSGERANEQFF

D gene: NA
J gene: TRBJ2-7
clone size: NA
V gene: TRBV1
CDR3 DNA: TGCACCAGCCCCGAGCGGGGTTACGAGCAGTACTTC
CDR3 protein: CTSPERGYEQYF

D gene: TRBD1
J gene: TRBJ2-2
clone size: NA
V gene: TRBV7-6
CDR3 DNA: TGTGCCAGCAGTGGTCCCGTGGGACAGGGAAACACCGGGGAGCTGTTTTTT
CDR3 protein: CASSGPVGQGNTGELFF

D gene: NA
J gene: TRBJ2-2
clone size: NA
V gene: TRBV30
CDR3 DNA: TGTGCCTGGAGGAGCAAGAAAGGCACCGGGGAGCTGTTTTTT
CDR3 protein: CAWRSKKGTGELFF

D gene: TRBD1
J gene: TRBJ1-2
clone size: once
V gene: TRBV5-1
CDR3 DNA: TGCGCCAGCAGCGCCCTGGGGACAGGGGACATCAATAACTATGGCTACACCTTC
CDR3 protein: CASSALGTGDINNYGYTF

D gene: TRBD1
J gene: TRBJ1-1
clone size: NA
V gene: TRBV4-3
CDR3 DNA: TGCGCCAGCAGCCAAGGAGTGGGGACAGAATCTAACACTGAAGCTTTCTTT
CDR3 protein: CASSQGVGTESNTEAFF

D gene: NA
J gene: TRBJ2-7
clone size: once
V gene: TRBV6-6
CDR3 DNA: TGTGCCAGCAGTACCCAGGGGGGAGCCTACGAGCAGTACTTC
CDR3 protein: CASSTQGGAYEQYF

D gene: NA
J gene: TRBJ2-7
clone size: NA
V gene: TRBV5-5
CDR3 DNA: TGTGCCAGCAGCTTAGGGGATTCGGGCGAGCAGTACTTC
CDR3 protein: CASSLGDSGEQYF

D gene: NA
J gene: TRBJ2-6
clone size: NA
V gene: TRBV25-1
CDR3 DNA: TGTGCCAGCAGTGATGCTGGGGCCAACGTCCTGACTTTC
CDR3 protein: CASSDAGANVLTF

D gene: NA
J gene: TRBJ2-7
clone size: NA
V gene: TRBV30
CDR3 DNA: TGTGCCTGGAGTCCCACCCGCGAGCAGTACTTC
CDR3 protein: CAWSPTREQYF

D gene: TRBD1
J gene: TRBJ2-7
clone size: NA
V gene: TRBV6-6
CDR3 DNA: TGTGCCAGCAGTTACTCTGGGACAGGCTCCTACGAGCAGTACTTC
CDR3 protein: CASSYSGTGSYEQYF

D gene: TRBD2
J gene: TRBJ2-1
clone size: medium-sized
V gene: TRBV19
CDR3 DNA: TGTGCCAGTAGTCGGACTAGCGGGGACTACAATGAGCAGTTCTTC
CDR3 protein: CASSRTSGDYNEQFF

D gene: NA
J gene: TRBJ1-2
clone size: NA
V gene: TRBV4-1
CDR3 DNA: TGCGCCAGCAGCCAAGGTGAAACTACCCGTGGCTACACCTTC
CDR3 protein: CASSQGETTRGYTF

D gene: NA
J gene: TRBJ1-1
clone size: NA
V gene: TRBV6-5
CDR3 DNA: TGTGCCAGCAGTTATGTAGGGAAAACTGAAGCTTTCTTT
CDR3 protein: CASSYVGKTEAFF

D gene: NA
J gene: TRBJ2-2
clone size: once
V gene: TRBV30
CDR3 DNA: TGTGCCTGGACCTGGCACCGGTGGACCGGGGAGCTGTTTTTT
CDR3 protein: CAWTWHRWTGELFF

D gene: NA
J gene: TRBJ2-7
clone size: NA
V gene: TRBV5-4
CDR3 DNA: TGTGCCAGCAGCTTTGATTACCCGGTGGGCGAGCAGTACTTC
CDR3 protein: CASSFDYPVGEQYF

D gene: NA
J gene: TRBJ1-2
clone size: NA
V gene: TRBV5-6
CDR3 DNA: TGTGCCAGCAGCTTGACAGGGCGCACAAGTGATGGCTACACCTTC
CDR3 protein: CASSLTGRTSDGYTF